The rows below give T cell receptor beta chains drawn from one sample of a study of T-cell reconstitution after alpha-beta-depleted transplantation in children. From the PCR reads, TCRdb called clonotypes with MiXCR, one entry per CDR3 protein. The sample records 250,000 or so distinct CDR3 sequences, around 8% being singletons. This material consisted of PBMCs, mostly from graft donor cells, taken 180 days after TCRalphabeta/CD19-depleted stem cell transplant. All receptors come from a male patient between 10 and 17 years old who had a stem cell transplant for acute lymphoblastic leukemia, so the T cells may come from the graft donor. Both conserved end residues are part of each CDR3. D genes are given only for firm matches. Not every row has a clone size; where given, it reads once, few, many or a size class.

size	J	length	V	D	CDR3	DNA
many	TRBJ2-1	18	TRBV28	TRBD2	CASSPTWPGLADYNEQFF	TGTGCCAGCAGCCCCACATGGCCGGGACTAGCGGACTACAATGAGCAGTTCTTC
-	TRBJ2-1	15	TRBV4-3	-	CASSQDLGDYNEQFF	TGCGCCAGCAGCCAAGATTTGGGAGATTACAATGAGCAGTTCTTC
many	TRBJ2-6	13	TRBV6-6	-	CASKDTGANVLTF	TGTGCCAGCAAAGACACAGGGGCCAACGTCCTGACTTTC
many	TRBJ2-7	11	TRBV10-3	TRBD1	CAIGTAYEQYF	TGTGCCATCGGGACAGCCTACGAGCAGTACTTC
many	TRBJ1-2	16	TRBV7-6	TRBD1	CASSTTGTGSWCGYTF	TGTGCCAGCAGCACGACCGGGACAGGGAGCTGGTGTGGCTACACCTTC
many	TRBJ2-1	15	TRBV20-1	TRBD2	CSARTSGRMGDEQFF	TGCAGTGCTAGGACTAGCGGGAGAATGGGGGATGAGCAGTTCTTC
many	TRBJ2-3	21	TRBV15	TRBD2	CATSRDSSLLGLAGRGDTQYF	TGTGCCACCAGCAGAGATTCCTCTTTGTTGGGACTAGCGGGGCGAGGAGATACGCAGTATTTT
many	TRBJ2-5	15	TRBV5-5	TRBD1	CASSYPGQGTETQYF	TGTGCCAGCAGCTATCCGGGACAGGGGACGGAGACCCAGTACTTC
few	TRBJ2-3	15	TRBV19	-	CASSPGAGWADTQYF	TGTGCCAGTAGTCCCGGCGCGGGATGGGCAGATACGCAGTATTTT
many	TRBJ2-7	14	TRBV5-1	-	CASSFLGQTYEQYF	TGCGCCAGCAGCTTTCTTGGACAGACCTACGAGCAGTACTTC
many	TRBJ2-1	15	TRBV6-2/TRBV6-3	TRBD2	CASSFPSGLLNEQFF	TGTGCCAGCAGTTTTCCTAGCGGCTTACTTAATGAGCAGTTCTTC
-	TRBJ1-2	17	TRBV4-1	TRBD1	CASSQAGGDRANYGYTF	TGCGCCAGCAGCCAAGCCGGGGGGGACAGGGCTAACTATGGCTACACCTTC
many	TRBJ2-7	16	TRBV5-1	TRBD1	CASSLVGGQGPYEQYF	TGCGCCAGCAGCTTGGTGGGGGGACAGGGACCCTACGAGCAGTACTTC
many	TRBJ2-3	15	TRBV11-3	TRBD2	CASSSRGGAGDTQYF	TGTGCCAGCAGCTCGCGCGGGGGGGCCGGAGATACGCAGTATTTT
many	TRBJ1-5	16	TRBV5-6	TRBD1	CASSLRTGLGNQPQHF	TGTGCCAGCAGCCTCCGGACAGGGTTAGGCAATCAGCCCCAGCATTTT
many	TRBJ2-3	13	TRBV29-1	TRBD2	CSVRTSGSDTQYF	TGCAGCGTCCGAACTAGCGGGAGTGATACGCAGTATTTT
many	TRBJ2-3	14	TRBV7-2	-	CASSSRASTDTQYF	TGTGCCAGCAGCTCTAGAGCTAGCACAGATACGCAGTATTTT
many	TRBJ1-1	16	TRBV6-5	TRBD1	CASSYGLRGLNTEAFF	TGTGCCAGCAGTTACGGGTTGAGGGGGCTGAACACTGAAGCTTTCTTT
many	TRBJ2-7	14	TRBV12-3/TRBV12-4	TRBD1	CASSLTGAPPEQYF	TGTGCCAGCAGTTTGACAGGGGCGCCTCCCGAGCAGTACTTC
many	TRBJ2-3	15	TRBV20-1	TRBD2	CSASVSGISTDTQYF	TGCAGTGCTAGCGTTAGCGGGATTAGCACAGATACGCAGTATTTT
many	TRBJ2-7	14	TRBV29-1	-	CSVASLGAADEQYF	TGCAGCGTTGCCTCCTTAGGGGCAGCGGACGAGCAGTACTTC
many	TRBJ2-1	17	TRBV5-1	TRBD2	CASSSAPSGLAENEQFF	TGCGCCAGCAGCTCGGCCCCGTCGGGACTAGCGGAAAATGAGCAGTTCTTC
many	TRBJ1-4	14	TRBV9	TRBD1	CASSARTGNEKLFF	TGTGCCAGCAGCGCCCGGACAGGGAACGAAAAACTGTTTTTT
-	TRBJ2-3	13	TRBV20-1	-	CSADPPQADTQYF	TGCAGTGCTGACCCCCCCCAGGCAGATACGCAGTATTTT
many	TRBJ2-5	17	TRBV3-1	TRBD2	CASSQHGNSGRSETQYF	TGTGCCAGCAGCCAACATGGAAACAGCGGGAGATCGGAGACCCAGTACTTC
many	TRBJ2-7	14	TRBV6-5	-	CASSYSSGFYEQYF	TGTGCCAGCAGTTACTCTTCGGGGTTCTACGAGCAGTACTTC
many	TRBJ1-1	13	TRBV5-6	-	CASLDTANTEAFF	TGTGCCAGCCTCGACACCGCGAACACTGAAGCTTTCTTT
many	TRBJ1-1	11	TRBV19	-	CATRLQAKTFF	TGTGCCACCCGACTCCAGGCGAAAACTTTCTTT
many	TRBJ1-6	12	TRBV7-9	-	CASSPDHSPLHF	TGTGCCAGCAGCCCGGATCATTCACCCCTCCACTTT
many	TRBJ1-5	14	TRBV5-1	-	CASSLGAGYQPQHF	TGCGCCAGCAGCTTGGGCGCAGGGTATCAGCCCCAGCATTTT
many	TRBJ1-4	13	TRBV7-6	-	CASSFRGGEKLFF	TGTGCCAGCAGCTTTAGGGGGGGTGAAAAACTGTTTTTT
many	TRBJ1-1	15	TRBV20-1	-	CSAPTGLRGNTEAFF	TGCAGTGCGCCTACGGGACTCCGGGGGAACACTGAAGCTTTCTTT
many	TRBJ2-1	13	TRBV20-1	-	CSATPLEGREQFF	TGCAGTGCTACCCCCTTGGAGGGACGTGAGCAGTTCTTC
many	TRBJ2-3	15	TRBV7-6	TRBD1	CASSLGQGVRDTQYF	TGTGCCAGCAGCTTAGGGCAGGGGGTGCGAGATACGCAGTATTTT
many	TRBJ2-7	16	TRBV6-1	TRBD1	CASLGTANPPEGEQYF	TGTGCCAGCCTGGGGACAGCGAACCCTCCTGAAGGCGAGCAGTACTTC
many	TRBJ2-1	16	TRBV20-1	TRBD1	CSARDPDRDHYNEQFF	TGCAGTGCTAGAGACCCGGACAGGGACCACTACAATGAGCAGTTCTTC
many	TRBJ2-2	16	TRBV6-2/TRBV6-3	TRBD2	CASRLWTSVGTGELFF	TGTGCCAGCAGACTTTGGACTAGCGTAGGCACCGGGGAGCTGTTTTTT
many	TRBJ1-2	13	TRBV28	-	CASRSGHDYGYTF	TGTGCCAGCAGATCAGGGCATGACTATGGCTACACCTTC
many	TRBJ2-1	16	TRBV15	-	CATSREGGPRNNEQFF	TGTGCCACCAGCAGAGAAGGTGGGCCACGAAACAATGAGCAGTTCTTC
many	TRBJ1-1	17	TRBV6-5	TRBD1	CASSYSISAGGNTEAFF	TGTGCCAGCAGTTACTCGATTTCGGCAGGGGGAAACACTGAAGCTTTCTTT
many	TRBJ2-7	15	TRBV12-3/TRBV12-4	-	CASSLAGAIGHEQYF	TGTGCCAGCAGTTTAGCAGGCGCTATTGGCCACGAGCAGTACTTC
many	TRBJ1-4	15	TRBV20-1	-	CSARPPAPTNEKLFF	TGCAGTGCTAGACCCCCAGCTCCAACTAATGAAAAACTGTTTTTT
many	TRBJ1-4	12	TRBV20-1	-	CSVDSFNEKLFF	TGCAGTGTAGACAGTTTTAATGAAAAACTGTTTTTT
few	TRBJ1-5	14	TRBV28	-	CASGQGASRQPQHF	TGTGCCAGCGGGCAGGGTGCCTCTAGGCAGCCCCAGCATTTT
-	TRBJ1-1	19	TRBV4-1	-	CASSQGGWGSPITNTEAFF	TGCGCCAGCAGCCAGGGTGGATGGGGCAGCCCTATTACGAACACTGAAGCTTTCTTT
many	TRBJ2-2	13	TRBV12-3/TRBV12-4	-	CASSALRGGELFF	TGTGCCAGCAGTGCCCTTAGGGGCGGGGAGCTGTTTTTT
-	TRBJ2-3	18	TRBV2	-	CAITLRGHFKTTTDTQYF	TGTGCCATCACCCTGAGGGGTCATTTTAAGACAACAACAGATACGCAGTATTTT
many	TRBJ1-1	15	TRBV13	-	CASSFSGRVNTEAFF	TGTGCCAGCAGCTTCTCAGGGAGGGTGAACACTGAAGCTTTCTTT
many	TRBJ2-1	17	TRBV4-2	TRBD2	CASSQEKRGGTPDEQFF	TGTGCCAGCAGCCAAGAAAAGCGGGGGGGCACCCCGGACGAGCAGTTCTTC
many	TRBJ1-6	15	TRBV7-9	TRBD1	CASSLTGVLSSPLHF	TGTGCCAGCAGCTTAACAGGGGTCTTGTCTTCACCCCTCCACTTT
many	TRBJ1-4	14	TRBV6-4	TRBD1	CASSEGQGWEKLFF	TGTGCCAGCAGTGAAGGACAGGGGTGGGAAAAACTGTTTTTT
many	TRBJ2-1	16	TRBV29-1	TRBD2	CSVVGVSGRAYNEQFF	TGCAGCGTTGTCGGGGTTAGCGGGAGGGCATACAATGAGCAGTTCTTC